This is a list of T cell receptor beta chains from one sample in a study of beta chain features in type 1 diabetes. Sequenced by immunoSEQ multiplex PCR; TCRdb stores in-frame clones only, minus some. Of 620,000 or so clones listed, around 15% are singletons. Material for sequencing was naive CD4+ T cells from blood. These receptors all stem from a man aged 18 to 29 in good health. The CDR3 runs from the conserved cysteine through the conserved F or W. A D gene is named only where the DNA matches it firmly. A row's size may be missing; if present it is once, few, many or a size class.

D	size	V	J	DNA	CDR3
-	-	TRBV25-1	TRBJ1-6	TGTGCCAGCAGTGATGTCCAGGGTTTGCTATTGGGTTCACCCCTCCACTTT	CASSDVQGLLLGSPLHF
TRBD2	-	TRBV6-5	TRBJ2-3	TGTGCCAGCAGTCCACTAGCGGGGGGCACAGATACGCAGTATTTT	CASSPLAGGTDTQYF
TRBD1	-	TRBV7-8	TRBJ1-1	TGTGCCAGCAGCTTCCGGGACAGGATATTGAACACTGAAGCTTTCTTT	CASSFRDRILNTEAFF
-	few	TRBV5-4	TRBJ2-5	TGTGCCAGCAGCTTCTCTCCCCGGGACCCCAGGCAGGCCCAGTACTTC	CASSFSPRDPRQAQYF
TRBD2	few	TRBV27	TRBJ2-7	TGTGCCAGCAGTTTACTGCGGGGGGGCTACGAGCAGTACTTC	CASSLLRGGYEQYF
TRBD1	-	TRBV9	TRBJ1-1	TGTGCCAGCAGCCAGGGACAGGGCGGCACTGAAGCTTTCTTT	CASSQGQGGTEAFF
TRBD1	few	TRBV29-1	TRBJ1-2	TGCAGCTTCACCGGGACAGTGGGCTCAGGCTACACCTTC	CSFTGTVGSGYTF
-	-	TRBV5-6	TRBJ2-1	TGTGCCAGCAGCTCCCCAGGGGCGGTAGTCTCCTACAATGAGCAGTTCTTC	CASSSPGAVVSYNEQFF
TRBD2	-	TRBV5-1	TRBJ2-7	TGCGCCAGCAGCCCGGGGGGGTATAGGGCCCACGAGCAGTACTTC	CASSPGGYRAHEQYF
-	few	TRBV21-1	TRBJ1-1	TGTGCCAGCAGCAATGGGAGGACAGGGTCTGGAGCTTTCTTT	CASSNGRTGSGAFF
-	-	TRBV11-2	TRBJ2-5	TGTGCCAGCAGCTTAGCGGCAGCTTTACAAGAGACCCAGTACTTC	CASSLAAALQETQYF
-	few	TRBV20-1	TRBJ1-1	TGCAGTGCCACGAGGAACACTGAAGCTTTCTTT	CSATRNTEAFF
-	few	TRBV7-9	TRBJ2-5	TGTGCCAGCAGACAATGGGGGGATGACGAGACCCAGTACTTC	CASRQWGDDETQYF
-	once	TRBV5-1	TRBJ1-1	TGCGCCAGCAGCTTGGACTACACTGAAGCTTTCTTT	CASSLDYTEAFF
TRBD1	-	TRBV6-6	TRBJ1-2	TGTGCCAGCAGTAGCGGGACAGGGGGCGTCTATGGCTACACCTTC	CASSSGTGGVYGYTF
-	-	TRBV14	TRBJ2-3	TGTGCCAGCAGCCCCCCGATTAGCACAGATACGCAGTATTTT	CASSPPISTDTQYF
TRBD1	few	TRBV4-3	TRBJ2-2	TGCGCCAGCAGCCGGAACCGACAGGGGACGAACACCGGGGAGCTGTTTTTT	CASSRNRQGTNTGELFF
-	few	TRBV9	TRBJ1-5	TGTGCCAGCAGCGTAAAAGGGACCTTTAGCAATCAGCCCCAGCATTTT	CASSVKGTFSNQPQHF
TRBD1	-	TRBV14	TRBJ2-7	TGTGCCAGCAGCCGCCTCCCCGGGACAGGGTCCTCCTACGAGCAGTACTTC	CASSRLPGTGSSYEQYF
TRBD1	few	TRBV4-2	TRBJ1-4	TGTGCCAGCAGCCAAGATGGACAGGTTTACGTCCTACCACTGTTTTTT	CASSQDGQVYVLPLFF
-	few	TRBV6-1	TRBJ2-7	TGTGCCAGCAGGAGCCCCGGGTCCGTACAGTACTTC	CASRSPGSVQYF
-	-	TRBV7-7	TRBJ2-3	TGTGCCAGCAGCCGGGACGGAGCTAGCACAGATACGCAGTATTTT	CASSRDGASTDTQYF
-	few	TRBV11-2	TRBJ2-7	TGTGCCAGCAGCTTAGGTGGTCAGGGAAGACAGTACTTC	CASSLGGQGRQYF
TRBD1	-	TRBV4-1	TRBJ1-2	TGCGCCAGCAGCCAAGGCCCCGGGACAGGGGACTATGGCTACACCTTC	CASSQGPGTGDYGYTF
-	-	TRBV18	TRBJ2-2	TGTGCCAGCTCACCCGGACTGAACACCGGGGAGCTGTTTTTT	CASSPGLNTGELFF
-	-	TRBV7-3	TRBJ2-5	TGTGCCAGCAGTGAAAGGGTCCCGTACTTC	CASSERVPYF
TRBD1	-	TRBV28	TRBJ2-1	TGTGCCAGCAGTCCGGTCGGGGGCAGGGGGCAAAAGAATGAGCAGTTCTTC	CASSPVGGRGQKNEQFF
-	-	TRBV9	TRBJ2-7	TGTGCCAGCAGCGTAGGCACCGCGAACTACGAGCAGTACTTC	CASSVGTANYEQYF
-	few	TRBV7-2	TRBJ2-7	TGTGCCAGCAGCTTATCCTGGGCCCTCTCCTACGAGCAGTACTTC	CASSLSWALSYEQYF
TRBD2	-	TRBV9	TRBJ2-1	TGTGCCAGCAGCGCCCAAGCGGGAGTCTCCTACAATGAGCAGTTCTTC	CASSAQAGVSYNEQFF
TRBD1	-	TRBV7-9	TRBJ2-1	TGTGCCAGCAGCCTAGACAGGGGGTCCTACAATGAGCAGTTCTTC	CASSLDRGSYNEQFF
-	few	TRBV7-3	TRBJ2-5	TGTGCCAGCAGCTTAAGGGCGGCCTGGGACGAGACCCAGTACTTC	CASSLRAAWDETQYF
-	-	TRBV19	TRBJ2-5	TGTGCCAGTAGTATTACCCAGAGGGAGGAGACCCAGTACTTC	CASSITQREETQYF
-	-	TRBV12-5	TRBJ2-2	TGTGCTAGTGGTTTTGAAGTCACCGGGGAGCTGTTTTTT	CASGFEVTGELFF
-	-	TRBV4-1	TRBJ2-3	TGCGCCAGCAGCCATCCGCCCGGGTCCGGGACCAGTGGGACAGATACGCAGTATTTT	CASSHPPGSGTSGTDTQYF
TRBD2	few	TRBV28	TRBJ2-7	TGTGCCAGCAGTTTATCCCCCGGGGGGGGGAACGTCTACGAGCAGTACTTC	CASSLSPGGGNVYEQYF
-	-	TRBV18	TRBJ2-1	TGTGCCAGCTCACCGATATGGGATAAGCAGTTCTTC	CASSPIWDKQFF
-	-	TRBV15	TRBJ1-2	TGTGCCACCAGCAGAGATGGAACTAACTATGGCTACACCTTC	CATSRDGTNYGYTF
-	-	TRBV5-1	TRBJ2-3	TGCGCCAGCAGCCTCCGGCGCGGGGATACGCAGTATTTT	CASSLRRGDTQYF
-	-	TRBV5-1	TRBJ2-5	TGCGCCAGCAGCTTGGAATTGGAGACCCAGTACTTC	CASSLELETQYF
-	-	TRBV27	TRBJ1-3	TGTGCCAGCAGTCTTAGGGACGGCTCTGGAAACACCATATATTTT	CASSLRDGSGNTIYF
-	-	TRBV6-5	TRBJ2-7	TGTGCCAGCAGTTACTCGCGAGGGACCTCCTACGAGCAGTACTTC	CASSYSRGTSYEQYF
TRBD1	few	TRBV6-5	TRBJ2-1	TGTGCCAGCAGTCCTCCCCGGGACAGGGTGACGATTCCGTTCTTC	CASSPPRDRVTIPFF
-	-	TRBV5-6	TRBJ1-2	TGTGCCAGCAGCTTGGGACAGGATGGCTACACCTTC	CASSLGQDGYTF
-	few	TRBV27	TRBJ2-1	TGTGCCAGCAGTTCCCCCGGGAACCACAATGAGCAGTTCTTC	CASSSPGNHNEQFF
TRBD1	few	TRBV7-9	TRBJ2-5	TGTGCCAGCAGCCTGGACAGGGCGCTTCAAGAGACCCAGTACTTC	CASSLDRALQETQYF
-	many	TRBV12-5	TRBJ1-1	TGTGCTAGTGGTTTGGTGTCCGGGGCAGATCGCCCGTGGGTGGCTTTCTTT	CASGLVSGADRPWVAFF
-	-	TRBV11-1	TRBJ2-1	TGTGCCAGCAGCTTACGTGGGCAATCGGTCTACGGTGAGCAGTTCTTC	CASSLRGQSVYGEQFF
TRBD2	few	TRBV28	TRBJ2-3	TGTGCCAGCAGTCTAAGCGGGAGGGGCACAGATACGCAGTATTTT	CASSLSGRGTDTQYF
-	-	TRBV6-1	TRBJ1-2	TGTGCCAGCAGTGAACGTGACTATGGCTACACCTTC	CASSERDYGYTF
TRBD1	few	TRBV11-1	TRBJ2-7	TGTGCCAGCAGATCGGGACAGGGATCCTACGAGCAGTACTTC	CASRSGQGSYEQYF
-	-	TRBV7-2	TRBJ1-6	TGTGCCAGCAGCTTAGAAATGGTTCCTTCACCCCTCCACTTT	CASSLEMVPSPLHF
-	few	TRBV7-2	TRBJ2-5	TGTGCCAGCAGAGCCCCTCCTGGGGAGACCCAGTACTTC	CASRAPPGETQYF